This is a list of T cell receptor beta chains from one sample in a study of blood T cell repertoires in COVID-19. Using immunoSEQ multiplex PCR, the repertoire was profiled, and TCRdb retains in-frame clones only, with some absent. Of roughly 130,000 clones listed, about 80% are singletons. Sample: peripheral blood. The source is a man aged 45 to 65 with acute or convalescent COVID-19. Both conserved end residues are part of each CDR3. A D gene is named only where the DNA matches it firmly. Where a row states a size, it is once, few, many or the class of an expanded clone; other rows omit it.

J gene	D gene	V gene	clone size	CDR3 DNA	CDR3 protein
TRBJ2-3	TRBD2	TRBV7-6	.	TGTGCCAGCAGCCCGACTAGCGGGGGCACAGATACGCAGTATTTT	CASSPTSGGTDTQYF
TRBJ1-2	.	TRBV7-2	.	TGTGCCAGCAGCCCCCGACGGGGAGTGGGAGGCTACACCTTC	CASSPRRGVGGYTF
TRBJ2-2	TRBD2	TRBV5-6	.	TGTGCCAGCAGCTTATATAGCGGGGGGAACACCGGGGAGCTGTTTTTT	CASSLYSGGNTGELFF
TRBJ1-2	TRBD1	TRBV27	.	TGTGCCAGCAGTTTAGAATTTCGGACAGGGAATGGCTACACCTTC	CASSLEFRTGNGYTF
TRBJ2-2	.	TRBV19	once	TGTGCCAGTAGTATGGGTCAGGGGACAAGGGGAACCGGGGAGCTGTTTTTT	CASSMGQGTRGTGELFF
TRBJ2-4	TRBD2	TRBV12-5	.	TGTGCTAGTGGTTTGGTAATTAGCGGGGGGCCGACCTATCTAGCCAAAAACATTCAGTACTTC	CASGLVISGGPTYLAKNIQYF
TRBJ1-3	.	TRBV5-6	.	TGTGCCAGCACCGGCGACAAGTACTCTGGAAACACCATATATTTT	CASTGDKYSGNTIYF
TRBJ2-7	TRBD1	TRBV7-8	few	TGTGCCAGCAGCTTAGTGCTAGGACAGGGGGTATACGAGCAGTACTTC	CASSLVLGQGVYEQYF
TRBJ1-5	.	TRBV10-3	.	TGTGCCTCATCTAGGGGCAGCTTTAGCAATCAGCCCCAGCATTTT	CASSRGSFSNQPQHF
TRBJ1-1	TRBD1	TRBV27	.	TGTGCCAGCAGTGTCGACAGGGACACTGAAGCTTTCTTT	CASSVDRDTEAFF
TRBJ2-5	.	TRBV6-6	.	TGTGCCAGCAGTCCCCCACCGACAGGGAGGTGGCAAGAGACCCAGTACTTC	CASSPPPTGRWQETQYF
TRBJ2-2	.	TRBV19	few	TGTGCCAGTAACGATCAGTACACCGGGGAGCTGTTTTTT	CASNDQYTGELFF
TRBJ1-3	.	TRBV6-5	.	TGTGCCACATGCTGCGGCGGCGTCTCTGGAAACACCATATATTTT	CATCCGGVSGNTIYF
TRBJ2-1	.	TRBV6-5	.	TGTGCCAGCACCCAGGGTTTAGAGCAGTTCTTC	CASTQGLEQFF
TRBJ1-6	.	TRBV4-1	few	TGCGCCAGCAGCCAACGGGACATACCGTCACCCCTCCACTTT	CASSQRDIPSPLHF
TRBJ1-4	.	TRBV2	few	TGTGCCAGCAGTGAGGCAGGGCTCGGTTTACGTGAAAAACTGTTTTTT	CASSEAGLGLREKLFF
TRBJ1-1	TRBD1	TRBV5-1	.	TGCGCCAGCAGCTTGGTGGGCAGGGGGGATAGTGCTTTCTTT	CASSLVGRGDSAFF
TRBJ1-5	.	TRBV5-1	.	TGCGCCAGCAGCTTGGACGGGTATCAGCCCCAGCATTTT	CASSLDGYQPQHF
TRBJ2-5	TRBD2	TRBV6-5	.	TGTGCCAGCAGTATCTTAGCGGGGGGGGTAGAGACCCAGTACTTC	CASSILAGGVETQYF
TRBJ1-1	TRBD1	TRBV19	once	TGTGCCAGTAGTACCGCCCTCGACAGGGTAGTGGCTGAAGCTTTCTTT	CASSTALDRVVAEAFF
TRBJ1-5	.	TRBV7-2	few	TGTGCCAGCAGCTGGGGGCCAGAGGGACAGCCCCAGCATTTT	CASSWGPEGQPQHF
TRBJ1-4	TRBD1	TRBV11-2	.	TGTGCCAGCAGCCCGGGGGACAGTCCGACAACTAATGAAAAACTGTTTTTT	CASSPGDSPTTNEKLFF
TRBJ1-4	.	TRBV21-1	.	TGTGCCAGCAGCTCCCTGGGGCGGGGAAGAACTAATGAAAAACTGTTTTTT	CASSSLGRGRTNEKLFF
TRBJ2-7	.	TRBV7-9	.	TGTGCCAGCAGCTTGGTTACAGACAGCGAGCAGTACTTC	CASSLVTDSEQYF
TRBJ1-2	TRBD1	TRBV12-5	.	TGTGCTAGTGGCCGAGGGGGCTTCTATGGCTACACCTTC	CASGRGGFYGYTF
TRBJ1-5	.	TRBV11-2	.	TGTGCCAGCAGCGTCGGTCCCGATCAGCCCCAGCATTTT	CASSVGPDQPQHF
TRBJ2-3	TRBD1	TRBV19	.	TGTGCCAGTAGTGTGACAGGGCCGGTCACAGATACGCAGTATTTT	CASSVTGPVTDTQYF
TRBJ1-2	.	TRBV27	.	TGTGCCAGCAGTCCAAACAGGGTCGCATTGGATGGCTACACCTTC	CASSPNRVALDGYTF
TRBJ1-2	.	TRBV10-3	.	TGTGCCATCAGTGAGTCCCCAGGGAACGGCTACACCTTC	CAISESPGNGYTF
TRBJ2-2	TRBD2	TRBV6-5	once	TGTGCCAGCAGTATGGGAACTAGCGACACCGGGGAGCTGTTTTTT	CASSMGTSDTGELFF
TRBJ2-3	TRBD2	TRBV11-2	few	TGTGCCAGCAGCTTAGCGGTGGGGGGGTCGGATACGCAGTATTTT	CASSLAVGGSDTQYF
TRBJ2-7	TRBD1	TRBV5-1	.	TGCGCCAGCAGCTTCCGGGACAGGGGGATCGACGAGCAGTACTTC	CASSFRDRGIDEQYF
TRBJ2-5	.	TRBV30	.	TGTGCCTGGAGCTTAGGGGGGGTAAAAAACTACCAAGAGACCCAGTACTTC	CAWSLGGVKNYQETQYF
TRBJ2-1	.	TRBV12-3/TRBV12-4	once	TGTGCCAGCAGGGGAACAGGGGGGGGTGAGCAGTTCTTC	CASRGTGGGEQFF
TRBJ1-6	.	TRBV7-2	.	TGTGCCAGCAGCTTAAGCCCAGGGGATTCACCCCTCCACTTT	CASSLSPGDSPLHF
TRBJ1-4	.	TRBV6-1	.	TGTGCCAGCAGTGCCGGAAGATCAGGCTACCCAACTAATGAAAAACTGTTTTTT	CASSAGRSGYPTNEKLFF
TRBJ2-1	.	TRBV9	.	TGTGCCAGCAGCGTACGAGGTGGCTCCTACAATGAGCAGTTCTTC	CASSVRGGSYNEQFF
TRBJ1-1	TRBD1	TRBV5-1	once	TGCGCCAGCAGCTTTGATCCGGGACAGAGATGGAACACTGAAGCTTTCTTT	CASSFDPGQRWNTEAFF
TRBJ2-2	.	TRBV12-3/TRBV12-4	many	TGTGCCAGCAGTCCTTGGTCGGGCGGGGAGCTGTTTTTT	CASSPWSGGELFF
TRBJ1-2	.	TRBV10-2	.	TGCGCCAGCAGTGAGGGGAGAAACTATGGCTACACCTTC	CASSEGRNYGYTF
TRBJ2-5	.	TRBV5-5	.	TGTGCCAGCAGCTTGGCCGTGGGGCGGGAGACCCAGTACTTC	CASSLAVGRETQYF
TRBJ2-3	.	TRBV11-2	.	TGTGCCAGCAGCGCAACTGGCACAGATACGCAGTATTTT	CASSATGTDTQYF
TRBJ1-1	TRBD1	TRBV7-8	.	TGTGCCAGCAGCCCGGACAGGGGTAGTGAAGCTTTCTTT	CASSPDRGSEAFF
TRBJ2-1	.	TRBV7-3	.	TGTGCCAGCAGCGCCACCGTAGCGGCCTCCTACAATGAGCAGTTCTTC	CASSATVAASYNEQFF
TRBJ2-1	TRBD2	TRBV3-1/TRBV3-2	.	TGTGCCAGCAGCCCGTTTCGACTAGCGGGGGGGCGGACACGCTACAATGAGCAGTTCTTC	CASSPFRLAGGRTRYNEQFF
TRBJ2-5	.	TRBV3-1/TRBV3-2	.	TGTGCCAGCAGCCAAGAAAGACTTAGAGAGACCCAGTACTTC	CASSQERLRETQYF
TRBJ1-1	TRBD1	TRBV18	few	TGTGCCAGCTCATCAAACGGCAGGGGGGCTGAAGCTTTCTTT	CASSSNGRGAEAFF
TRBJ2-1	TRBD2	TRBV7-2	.	TGTGCCAGCAGCTTCCAAGCGGGGGGGCTTCGTGAGCAGTTCTTC	CASSFQAGGLREQFF
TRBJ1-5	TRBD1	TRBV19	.	TGTGCCAGTAGTATAGGGGACAGGGGACCTCAGCCCCAGCATTTT	CASSIGDRGPQPQHF
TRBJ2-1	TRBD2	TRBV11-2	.	TGTGCCAGCAGCTCTAGCGGGGGGCTTGATGAGCAGTTCTTC	CASSSSGGLDEQFF
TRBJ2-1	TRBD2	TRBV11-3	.	TGTGCCAGCAGCCCGGGACTAGCGGGGACGGCCCAGTTCTTC	CASSPGLAGTAQFF
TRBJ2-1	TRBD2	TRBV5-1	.	TGCGCCAGCAGCTCCGGGACTAGCGGGGACAATGAGCAGTTCTTC	CASSSGTSGDNEQFF
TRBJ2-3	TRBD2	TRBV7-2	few	TGTGCCAGCAGCTTAGTCTCGCGGGGGGGCTCAGATACGCAGTATTTT	CASSLVSRGGSDTQYF
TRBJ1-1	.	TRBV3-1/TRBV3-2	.	TGTGCCAGCAGCAGTACATCGAACACTGAAGCTTTCTTT	CASSSTSNTEAFF
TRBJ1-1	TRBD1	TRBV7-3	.	TGTGCCAGCAGCAGGGGACAGGGTATGGGCACTGAAGCTTTCTTT	CASSRGQGMGTEAFF
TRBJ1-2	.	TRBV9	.	TGTGCCAGCAGCCCCCCTACCCGCTATGGCTACACCTTC	CASSPPTRYGYTF